The TCR beta chain under discussion was sequenced for a study of blood T cell repertoires in COVID-19. Across the whole study: Acute-phase and convalescent COVID-19 samples originated in the United States, Italy and Spain. PBMCs, B-cell-depleted T cells, or T cells provided the cDNA or gDNA that made up the material.

For this clone: Other DNA sequences within the sample encode an identical CDR3.

With V trimmed by 1 base and J by 8 bases, 1 base remained unmatched. The germline V gene has CDR1 SGHDT and CDR2 YYEEEE. CDR3 size: 14 residues. Seattle cases were enrolled at active infection and followed longitudinally. The assay was immunoSEQ multiplex PCR, and TCRdb's table has in-frame clones only and misses some. The repertoire holds over 60,000 clones, with under 85% as singletons. Sequenced input: peripheral blood. This clonotype was sampled from a man aged 45-60 years with COVID-19, enrolled during active disease. This chain uses TRBV5-6 with TRBJ1-6; 9 bases agree with TRBD1. The CDR3 loop is CASSLRTGDSPLHF. CDR3 sequence (DNA): TGTGCCAGCAGCTTGAGGACAGGGGATTCACCCCTCCACTTT.